Below are 14 T cell receptor beta chains sequenced from a single sample in a study of blood T cell repertoires in COVID-19. Repertoires were generated with immunoSEQ multiplex PCR, while TCRdb's copy carries only in-frame clones and drops some. Here the sample spans about 80,000 clones, about four fifths being singletons. The sequenced sample consisted of peripheral blood. These receptors originate from a human donor in a cohort sampled during active COVID-19.

In its sample, this clone was seen once. V is TRBV27 and J is TRBJ1-1; no clear D. V was clipped by 10 bases and J by 10 bases, with 16 bases between them. Germline CDR1 and CDR2: MNHEY and SMNVEV (reference sequence). CDR3 length: 11 amino acids. The CDR3 region has the DNA TGTGCCACACAAACCGGGGAAAGAGCTTTCTTT. Its translation: CATQTGERAFF.

This clone was observed a handful of times. The rearrangement uses TRBV9 and TRBJ1-2, with 11 bases identical to TRBD1. The CDR3 length is 15 residues. J gave up 6 bases and V 3 bases, and 7 bases lay outside the gene matches. CDR1 SGDLS and CDR2 YYNGEE come from the germline V gene. In DNA form, the CDR3 reads TGTGCCAGCAGCGGGCCGGGACAGGGGGTCAATGGCTACACCTTC. Translating gives CASSGPGQGVNGYTF.

The rearrangement links TRBV6-5 to TRBJ2-7, with 9 bases aligning to TRBD2. Looked up from germline, CDR1 is MNHEY and CDR2 is SVGAGI. The CDR3 runs 14 residues. V trimming: 8 bases; J trimming: 1 base; junction bases outside the gene matches: 6. CDR3 residues: CASAASGISYEQYV. For the CDR3, the DNA is TGTGCCAGCGCTGCTAGCGGGATTTCCTACGAGCAGTACGTC.

V is TRBV6-2 or TRBV6-3 and J is TRBJ2-3; 7 bases map to TRBD2. Germline-derived CDR1 and CDR2 are MNHEY and SVGEGT. V gave up 5 bases and J gave up 2 bases; unmatched junction bases: 16. This CDR3 is 18 amino acids long. The DNA for the CDR3 is TGTGCCAGCAGTCGGACCACCCGACTAGCCGTTTACACAGATACGCAGTATTTT. Protein sequence: CASSRTTRLAVYTDTQYF.

The rearrangement links TRBV25-1 to TRBJ2-4; D is possibly TRBD2 (5 bases). The CDR3 length is 18 residues. From germline, CDR1 is MGHDK and CDR2 SYGVNS. V was pared by 1 base and J by 4 bases, with 20 bases between. The CDR3 DNA reads as TGTGCCAGCAGTGAATCCCCCTGGTCGGAAGGGAGAAAAAACATTCAGTACTTC. This gives the protein CASSESPWSEGRKNIQYF.

This chain uses TRBV7-2 with TRBJ2-2; 8 bases line up with TRBD1. Germline V lookup: CDR1 SGHTA, CDR2 FQGNSA. This CDR3 has 16 amino acids. The V segment lost 5 bases and the J segment 3 bases; nucleotides outside the gene matches: 8. The CDR3 DNA sequence: TGTGCCAGCAGCCCACGGGCAGGGGGCTACACCGGGGAGCTGTTTTTT. This gives the protein CASSPRAGGYTGELFF. The variable domain in full, completed from reference TRBV7-2 and TRBJ2-2, reads GAGVSQSPSNKVTEKGKDVELRCDPISGHTALYWYRQSLGQGLEFLIYFQGNSAPDKSGLPSDRFSAERTGGSVSTLTIQRTQQEDSAVYLCASSPRAGGYTGELFFGEGSRLTVL.

The chain couples TRBV7-3 to TRBJ2-5; TRBD2 matches 9 bases. Per the germline V gene, CDR1 is SGHTA and CDR2 is FQGTGA. J lost 3 bases, V lost 0 bases, and 14 bases had no gene match. This CDR3 contains 19 residues. Written as DNA, the CDR3 is TGTGCCAGCAGCTTAACAGGCTTAGCGGGGGCGCGACCTAAAGAGACCCAGTACTTC. It is translated as CASSLTGLAGARPKETQYF.

V gene TRBV7-9 combines with J gene TRBJ2-3, with 9 bases that match TRBD2. The ends lost 1 base at V and 5 bases at J; junction bases unmatched: 10. Per germline, CDR1 SEHNR and CDR2 FQNEAQ (reference sequence). The CDR3 sequence is 17 residues long. CDR3 bases: TGTGCCAGCAGCTTAGTAGGGGGCGGGGGGGCGGAAGATACGCAGTATTTT. Protein: CASSLVGGGGAEDTQYF.

The CDR3 coding sequence is TGTGCCAGCAGCTTGGGACATATGAACACTGAAGCTTTCTTT. Protein: CASSLGHMNTEAFF. The V and J genes are TRBV7-9 and TRBJ1-1, with D possibly being TRBD1 (6 bases). The CDR3 covers 14 residues. Deletions cut 3 bases from V and 0 bases from J, with 8 bases between. The germline CDR1 and CDR2 sequences are SEHNR and FQNEAQ (reference sequence).

The chain uses TRBV9 and TRBJ1-2, with TRBD1 identical over 8 bases. The CDR3 spans 14 residues. Unmatched junction bases numbered 4, after V lost 4 bases and J lost 2 bases. In germline, CDR1 is SGDLS, CDR2 YYNGEE. CDR3 sequence: CASSPWTGNYGYTF. The CDR3 DNA follows: TGTGCCAGCAGCCCTTGGACAGGGAACTATGGCTACACCTTC.

J is TRBJ2-5 and V is TRBV9, with 9 nucleotides matching TRBD2. CDR1 and CDR2 from the germline V gene are SGDLS and YYNGEE. With 4 bases clipped from V and 1 base from J, the junction kept 2 bases outside the gene matches. This CDR3 region has 14 residues. CDR3 coding DNA: TGTGCCAGCAGCACTAGCGGGCTCCAAGAGACCCAGTACTTC. Its translation: CASSTSGLQETQYF. Full variable domain (missing parts from reference TRBV9 and TRBJ2-5): DSGVTQTPKHLITATGQRVTLRCSPRSGDLSVYWYQQSLDQGLQFLIQYYNGEERAKGNILERFSAQQFPDLHSELNLSSLELGDSALYFCASSTSGLQETQYFGPGTRLLVL.

The V gene is TRBV27, the J gene TRBJ2-3, with D maybe TRBD1 (5 bases). This CDR3 contains 16 residues. Trimming cost V 6 bases and J 6 bases, with 22 bases left between them. Germline V gene data show CDR1 as MNHEY and CDR2 as SMNVEV (reference sequence). CDR3 nucleotide sequence: TGTGCCAGCAGCCCAAAGTGGCTGGGGCCGACGGATACGCAGTATTTT. This encodes CASSPKWLGPTDTQYF.

The chain combines TRBV5-1 with TRBJ2-3, with 10 bases lining up with TRBD2. Germline-derived CDR1 and CDR2 are SGHRS and YFSETQ. The CDR3 is made up of 16 amino acids. V lost 4 bases, J lost 1 base, and 6 bases stayed unmatched. CDR3 in amino acids: CASSDHGTSGTDTQYF. DNA of the CDR3: TGCGCCAGCAGCGACCACGGGACTAGCGGCACAGATACGCAGTATTTT. The full variable domain, its missing parts supplied by reference TRBV5-1 and TRBJ2-3, is KAGVTQTPRYLIKTRGQQVTLSCSPISGHRSVSWYQQTPGQGLQFLFEYFSETQRNKGNFPGRFSGRQFSNSRSEMNVSTLELGDSALYLCASSDHGTSGTDTQYFGPGTRLTVL.

About this clone: Other nucleotide sequences from this sample produce the same CDR3. The chain combines TRBV7-6 with TRBJ2-5, with D hard to call. There are 11 residues in the CDR3. Germline CDR1 and CDR2: SGHVS and FNYEAQ. The ends were cut back, 6 bases at V and 5 bases at J, with 7 bases in the middle. This chain's CDR3 is CASRSGETQYF. The DNA of the CDR3 is TGTGCCAGCAGATCAGGCGAGACCCAGTACTTC.